This T cell receptor beta chain was identified in a study of T-cell memory formation after mild COVID-19. Background on the study: Largely, the TCR clusters proved donor specific. General study points: Clones shrinking between day 15 and 85 showed a balanced CD4/CD8 split, and those that grew later tilted toward CD4+. Most CD4+ clones that shrank were in CM and EM, while CD8+ ones turned up in EMRA.

A 5'RACE reaction primed in the constant segment made cDNA libraries of TCR alpha and TCR beta, and these carried sample barcodes and UMIs. TCRdb re-analysed the 5' RACE reads in MiXCR, keeping a single row per CDR3 protein. The sample consists of approximately 150,000 distinct CDR3 sequences, under 7% of them appearing once. On this clonotype: What it binds is not known.

The J segment lost 2 bases and the V segment lost 6 bases, leaving 16 bases of the junction unmatched. CDR3 length equals 18 residues. Per germline, CDR1 SQVTM and CDR2 ANQGSEA. This sequence joins TRBV29-1 and TRBJ2-3, with 11 nucleotides matching TRBD1. Material for sequencing was PBMCs or a T cell subset sorted from them (not recorded which). This receptor was obtained from an adult woman who had mild COVID-19 (a few samples of this study predate the infection). Cell type and time point are not known. CDR3 sequence: CSVDPAGTGGSSTDTQYF. The CDR3 nucleotides read TGCAGCGTAGATCCAGCCGGGACAGGGGGTTCGTCCACAGATACGCAGTATTTT.